This TCR beta chain was identified in a study of OX40 agonist ivuxolimab in advanced cancers. Background on the study: All patients had ivuxolimab intravenously every 2 weeks at 0.01 to 10 mg/kg. Patients treated during dose escalation were battling hepatocellular carcinoma, melanoma, renal cell or head and neck cancer. There were three patients with partial responses, one having hepatocellular carcinoma and two cutaneous melanoma.

A note on this clone: Its cognate antigen is unknown.

Here immunoSEQ multiplex PCR was the method, and the copy in TCRdb shows in-frame clones only, minus some. The sample carries under 25,000 clones, roughly 80% recorded once. Study-level findings and limits: At 0.1-3.0 mg/kg, partial responders had clonal expansion among the lowest observed.

The V gene's germline CDR1 is MGHDK and CDR2 SYGVNS. The V gene end was trimmed by 3 bases and the J gene end by 0 bases; junction bases not matched to a gene: 9. The CDR3 has 17 amino acids. The source material was CD4+ or CD8+ T cells sorted from blood, sampled in a trial of the OX40 agonist ivuxolimab. J is TRBJ2-3 and V is TRBV25-1; the match to TRBD1 covers 7 bases. The origin of this receptor is an adult with an advanced solid tumor such as melanoma, head and neck, liver or kidney cancer. The CDR3 is CASSDPRGQSSTDTQYF. Written as DNA, the CDR3 is TGTGCCAGCAGTGATCCTCGGGGACAGTCTAGCACAGATACGCAGTATTTT.